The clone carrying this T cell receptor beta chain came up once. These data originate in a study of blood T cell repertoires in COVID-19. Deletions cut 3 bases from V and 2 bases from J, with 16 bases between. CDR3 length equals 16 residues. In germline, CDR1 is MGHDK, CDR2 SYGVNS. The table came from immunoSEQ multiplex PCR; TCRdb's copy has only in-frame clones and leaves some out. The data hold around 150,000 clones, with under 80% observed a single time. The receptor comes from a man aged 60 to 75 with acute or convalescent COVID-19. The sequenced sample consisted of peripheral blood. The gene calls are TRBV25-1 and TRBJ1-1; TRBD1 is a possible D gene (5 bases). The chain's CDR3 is CASSEESRAPNTEAFF. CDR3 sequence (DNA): TGTGCCAGCAGTGAGGAAAGCAGGGCCCCAAACACTGAAGCTTTCTTT.